The clone carrying this T cell receptor (beta chain) has a single count. From germline, CDR1 is SGHRS and CDR2 YFSETQ. The CDR3 has 15 residues. J lost 2 bases, V lost 4 bases, and 4 bases had no gene match. These data originate in a study of T cell changes during pregnancy in multiple sclerosis. Clones were sequenced by immunoSEQ multiplex PCR, and TCRdb holds only the in-frame ones, with some missing. The data hold about 110,000 clones, with 92% observed a single time. The TCR comes from a female donor with multiple sclerosis, enrolled in a pregnancy study. The V gene is TRBV5-1, the J gene TRBJ2-7; 12 nucleotides agree with TRBD2. The input for sequencing was peripheral blood, taken after pregnancy. The CDR3 DNA reads TGCGCCAGCAGCCGGACTAGCGGGACCACCTACGAGCAGTACTTC. Translating it yields CASSRTSGTTYEQYF.